The 10 T cell receptor beta chains listed next were all sequenced from one sample in a study of CD8+ T cells in alopecia areata. After isolation, RNA underwent reverse transcription to generate cDNA as the sequencing template. The assay was immunoSEQ multiplex PCR, and TCRdb's table has in-frame clones only and misses some. Among some 100,000 clones listed, almost 60% were seen once. The treatment was: oral pan-JAK inhibitor, 5-10 mg twice daily. The sample consisted of CD8+ T cells sorted from blood, taken between weeks 55 and 65, from a patient treated with tofacitinib. Receptor source: a human donor with alopecia areata.

This clone was counted only a few times. The gene calls are TRBV5-1 and TRBJ2-5, with D hard to call. Germline values: CDR1 SGHRS, CDR2 YFSETQ. CDR3 length equals 15 residues. Trimming removed 1 base at V and 1 base at J, with 11 bases between. The DNA for the CDR3 is TGCGCCAGCAGCTTGAGGGCGGCAGTCCAAGAGACCCAGTACTTC. It yields the protein CASSLRAAVQETQYF.

V gene TRBV29-1 combines with J gene TRBJ1-5, with TRBD1 matching 9 bases. In germline, CDR1 is SQVTM, CDR2 ANQGSEA. CDR3 length: 15 amino acids. V lost 6 bases, J lost 6 bases, and 12 bases stayed unmatched. This CDR3 reads CSVINRGRGGQPQHF. DNA of the CDR3: TGCAGCGTAATTAACAGGGGGCGCGGAGGTCAGCCCCAGCATTTT.

Note on this clone: One junction end does not reproduce the germline sequence, and a read error may be involved. The chain employs TRBV6-6 and TRBJ2-7, with TRBD1 as a possible D gene (6 bases). The CDR3 consists of 15 residues. Germline values: CDR1 MNHNY, CDR2 SVGAGI (reference sequence). CDR3 region: CASSRLQGSPYEQCF. In DNA, the CDR3 is TGTGCCAGCAGCCGACTACAGGGTTCCCCCTACGAGCAGTGCTTC.

The chain carries TRBV7-9 and TRBJ1-6; maybe TRBD1 (6 bases). Germline V gives CDR1 SEHNR, CDR2 FQNEAQ (reference sequence). The CDR3 spans 17 residues. Trimming removed 1 base at V and 2 bases at J, with 12 bases between. This CDR3 reads CASSLEVGGAYNSPLHF. CDR3 sequence (DNA): TGTGCCAGCAGCTTAGAGGTCGGGGGCGCCTATAATTCACCCCTCCACTTT.

Only a few counts were recorded for this clone. This chain links TRBV27 with TRBJ1-1; 7 bases map to TRBD1. J lost 6 bases, V lost 6 bases, and 4 bases had no gene match. The CDR3 is 12 amino acids. In germline, CDR1 is MNHEY, CDR2 SMNVEV (reference sequence). The CDR3 DNA is TGTGCCAGCAGCAGGGGGGCGGCTGAAGCTTTCTTT. Translated: CASSRGAAEAFF.

The chain employs TRBV6-5 and TRBJ1-5, with D unresolved. Trimming removed 2 bases at V and 1 base at J, with 6 bases between. This CDR3 has 14 amino acids. CDR1 MNHEY and CDR2 SVGAGI come from the germline V gene. The CDR3 DNA follows: TGTGCCAGCAGTTACGGCAGAAGCAATCAGCCCCAGCATTTT. Amino acid sequence: CASSYGRSNQPQHF.

The rearrangement uses TRBV30 and TRBJ1-1; D gene uncertain. CDR1 is GTSNPN and CDR2 is SVGIG in the germline V gene (reference sequence). The CDR3 loop spans 13 amino acids. V lost 2 bases and J 5 bases, leaving 12 bases between the germline ends. CDR3: CAWSQVLRTEAFF. CDR3 nucleotide sequence: TGTGCCTGGAGTCAAGTTTTGCGGACTGAAGCTTTCTTT.

The V call is TRBV27, the J call TRBJ2-7, with 10 bases aligning to TRBD2. V dropped 4 bases and J dropped 0; count of bases not matched to a gene: 3. This CDR3 comprises 15 residues. Germline CDR1 and CDR2: MNHEY and SMNVEV (reference sequence). The DNA of the CDR3 is TGTGCCAGCAGTTCACTAGCGGGGAACTCCTACGAGCAGTACTTC. Protein product: CASSSLAGNSYEQYF.

The genes are TRBV7-2 and TRBJ1-2, with D possibly TRBD1 on 5 matching bases. Trimming pared 5 bases from V and 2 bases from J, leaving 12 bases between. Germline loops: CDR1 SGHTA, CDR2 FQGNSA. The CDR3 sequence is 14 residues long. CDR3 in amino acids: CASSLRQGNYGYTF. Here the CDR3 DNA reads TGTGCCAGCAGCCTAAGGCAGGGAAACTATGGCTACACCTTC. Together with reference TRBV7-2 and TRBJ1-2, the CDR3 gives the full variable domain: GAGVSQSPSNKVTEKGKDVELRCDPISGHTALYWYRQSLGQGLEFLIYFQGNSAPDKSGLPSDRFSAERTGGSVSTLTIQRTQQEDSAVYLCASSLRQGNYGYTFGSGTRLTVV.

There are a few counts of this clone. The chain employs TRBV29-1 and TRBJ2-5; 10 bases map to TRBD1. There are 13 residues in the CDR3. The ends lost 6 bases at V and 3 bases at J; junction bases unmatched: 4. Germline CDR1 reads SQVTM; CDR2 reads ANQGSEA. In nucleotides, the CDR3 is TGCAGCGTCGCTGGGACAGGGGAAGAGACCCAGTACTTC. It yields the protein CSVAGTGEETQYF.